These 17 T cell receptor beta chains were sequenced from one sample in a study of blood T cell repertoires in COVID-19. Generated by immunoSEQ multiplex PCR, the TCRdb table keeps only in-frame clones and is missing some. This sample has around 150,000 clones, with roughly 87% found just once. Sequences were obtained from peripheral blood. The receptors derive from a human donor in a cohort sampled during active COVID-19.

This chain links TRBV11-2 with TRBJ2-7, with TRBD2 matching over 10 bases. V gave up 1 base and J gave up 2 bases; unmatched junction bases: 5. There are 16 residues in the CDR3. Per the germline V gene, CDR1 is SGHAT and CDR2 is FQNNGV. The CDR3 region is CASSLGILAGTYEQYF. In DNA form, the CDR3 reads TGTGCCAGCAGCTTAGGCATACTAGCGGGGACCTACGAGCAGTACTTC.

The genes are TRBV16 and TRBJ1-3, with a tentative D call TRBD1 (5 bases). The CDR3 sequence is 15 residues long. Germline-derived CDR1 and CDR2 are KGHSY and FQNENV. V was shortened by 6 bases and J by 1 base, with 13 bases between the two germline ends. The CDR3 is CASRPSPGSGNTIYF. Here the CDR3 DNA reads TGTGCCAGCAGACCATCCCCAGGGTCTGGAAACACCATATATTTT.

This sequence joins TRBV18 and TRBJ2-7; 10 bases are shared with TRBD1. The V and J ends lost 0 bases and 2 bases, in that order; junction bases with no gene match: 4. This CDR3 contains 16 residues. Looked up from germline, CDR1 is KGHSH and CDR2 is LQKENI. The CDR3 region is CASSPPTGTGAYEQYF. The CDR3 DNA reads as TGTGCCAGCTCACCACCAACGGGGACAGGGGCCTACGAGCAGTACTTC.

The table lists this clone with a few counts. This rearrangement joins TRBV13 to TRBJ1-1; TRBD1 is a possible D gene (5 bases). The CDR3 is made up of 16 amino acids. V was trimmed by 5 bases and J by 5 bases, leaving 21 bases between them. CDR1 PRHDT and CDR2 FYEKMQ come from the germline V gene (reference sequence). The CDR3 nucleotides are TGTGCCAGCAGCATTACGCGCGGGGGAGTTGGAACTGAAGCTTTCTTT. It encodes CASSITRGGVGTEAFF. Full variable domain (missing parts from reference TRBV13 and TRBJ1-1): AAGVIQSPRHLIKEKRETATLKCYPIPRHDTVYWYQQGPGQDPQFLISFYEKMQSDKGSIPDRFSAQQFSDYHSELNMSSLELGDSALYFCASSITRGGVGTEAFFGQGTRLTVV.

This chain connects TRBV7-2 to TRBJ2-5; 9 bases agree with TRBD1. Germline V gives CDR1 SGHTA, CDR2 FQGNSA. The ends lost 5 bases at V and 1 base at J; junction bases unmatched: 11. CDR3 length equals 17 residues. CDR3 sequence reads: CASSVTGTGLSQETQYF. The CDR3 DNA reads TGTGCCAGCAGCGTTACCGGGACAGGGCTGTCCCAAGAGACCCAGTACTTC.

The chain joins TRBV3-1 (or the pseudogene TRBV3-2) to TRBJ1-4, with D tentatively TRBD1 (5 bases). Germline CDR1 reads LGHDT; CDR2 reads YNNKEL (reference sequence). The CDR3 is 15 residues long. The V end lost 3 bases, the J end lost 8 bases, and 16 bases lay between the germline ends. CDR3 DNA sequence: TGTGCCAGCAGCCACGCGACGCAGGGCGGCGAAAAACTGTTTTTT. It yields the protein CASSHATQGGEKLFF.

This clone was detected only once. CDR3 residues: CASSQGGNTIYF. The CDR3 coding sequence is TGTGCCAGCAGCCAGGGAGGGAACACCATATATTTT. V gene TRBV3-1 (or the pseudogene TRBV3-2) combines with J gene TRBJ1-3, with D unresolved. The ends were cut back, 3 bases at V and 7 bases at J, with 7 bases in the middle. The CDR3 is 12 amino acids. In germline, CDR1 is LGHDT, CDR2 YNNKEL (reference sequence).

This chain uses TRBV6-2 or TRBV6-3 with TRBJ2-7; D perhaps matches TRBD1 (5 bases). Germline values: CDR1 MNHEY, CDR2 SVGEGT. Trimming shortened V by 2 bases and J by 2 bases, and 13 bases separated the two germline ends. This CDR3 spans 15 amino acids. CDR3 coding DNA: TGTGCCAGCAGTTACGGAACAGGCAGTACCTACGAGCAGTACTTC. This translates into CASSYGTGSTYEQYF.

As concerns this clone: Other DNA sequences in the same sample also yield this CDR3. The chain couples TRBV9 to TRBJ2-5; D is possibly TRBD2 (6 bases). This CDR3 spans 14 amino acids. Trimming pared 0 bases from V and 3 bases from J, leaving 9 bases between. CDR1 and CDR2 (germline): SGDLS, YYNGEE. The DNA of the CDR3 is TGTGCCAGCAGCGTAGGGACGGGGGAAGAGACCCAGTACTTC. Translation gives CASSVGTGEETQYF.

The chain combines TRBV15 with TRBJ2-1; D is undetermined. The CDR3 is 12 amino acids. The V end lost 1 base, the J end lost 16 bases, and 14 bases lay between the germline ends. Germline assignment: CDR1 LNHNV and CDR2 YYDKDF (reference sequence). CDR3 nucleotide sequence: TGTGCCACCAGCAGAGTGGCGGCCATTCCCTTCTTC. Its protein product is CATSRVAAIPFF.

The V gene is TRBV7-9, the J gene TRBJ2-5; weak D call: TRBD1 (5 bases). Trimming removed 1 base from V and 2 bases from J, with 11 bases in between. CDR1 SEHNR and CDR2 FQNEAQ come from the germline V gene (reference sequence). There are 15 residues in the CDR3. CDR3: CASSLGSAGQETQYF. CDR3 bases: TGTGCCAGCAGCTTAGGTTCGGCAGGGCAAGAGACCCAGTACTTC.

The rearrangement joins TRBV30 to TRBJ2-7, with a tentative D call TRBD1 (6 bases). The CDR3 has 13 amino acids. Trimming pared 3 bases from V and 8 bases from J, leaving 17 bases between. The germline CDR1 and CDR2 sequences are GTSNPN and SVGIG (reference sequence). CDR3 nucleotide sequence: TGTGCCTGGAGGGACAGAATATCGGCTCAGCAGTACTTC. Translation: CAWRDRISAQQYF. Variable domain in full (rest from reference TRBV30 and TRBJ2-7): SQTIHQWPATLVQPVGSPLSLECTVEGTSNPNLYWYRQAAGRGLQLLFYSVGIGQISSEVPQNLSASRPQDRQFILSSKKLLLSDSGFYLCAWRDRISAQQYFGPGTRLTVT.

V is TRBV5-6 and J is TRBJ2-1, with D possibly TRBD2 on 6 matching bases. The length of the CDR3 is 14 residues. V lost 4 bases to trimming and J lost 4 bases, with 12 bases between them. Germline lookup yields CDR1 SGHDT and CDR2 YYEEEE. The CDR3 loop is CASSQGLTYNEQFF. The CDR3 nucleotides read TGTGCCAGCAGCCAGGGACTTACTTACAATGAGCAGTTCTTC.

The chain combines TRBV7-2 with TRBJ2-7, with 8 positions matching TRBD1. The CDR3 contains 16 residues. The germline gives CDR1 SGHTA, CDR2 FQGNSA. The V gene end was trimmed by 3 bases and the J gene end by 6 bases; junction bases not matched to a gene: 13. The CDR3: CASSFDAGTGFAEQYF. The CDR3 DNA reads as TGTGCCAGCAGCTTCGACGCCGGGACAGGTTTTGCCGAGCAGTACTTC.

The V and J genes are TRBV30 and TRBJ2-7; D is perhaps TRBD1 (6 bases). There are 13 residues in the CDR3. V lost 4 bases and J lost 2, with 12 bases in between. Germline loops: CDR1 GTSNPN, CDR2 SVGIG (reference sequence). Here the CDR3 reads CAWNQGSPYEQYF. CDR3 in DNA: TGTGCCTGGAACCAGGGGAGCCCCTACGAGCAGTACTTC.

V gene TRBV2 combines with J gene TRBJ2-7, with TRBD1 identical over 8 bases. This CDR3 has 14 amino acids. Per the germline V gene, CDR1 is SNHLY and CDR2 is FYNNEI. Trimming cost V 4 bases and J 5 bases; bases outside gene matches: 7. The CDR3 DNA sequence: TGTGCCAGCAGTGGTGTGGGACAGGCGGACGAGCAGTACTTC. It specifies CASSGVGQADEQYF.

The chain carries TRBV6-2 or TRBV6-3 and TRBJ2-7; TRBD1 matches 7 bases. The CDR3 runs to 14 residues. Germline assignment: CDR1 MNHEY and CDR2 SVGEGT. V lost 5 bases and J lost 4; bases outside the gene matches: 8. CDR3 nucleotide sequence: TGTGCCAGCAGTCGCTGGGGACAGAGTTACGAGCAGTACTTC. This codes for CASSRWGQSYEQYF.